This TCR beta chain was retrieved from a study of T-cell reconstitution after alpha-beta-depleted transplantation in children. Study-wide findings and caveats: From newly produced T cells came most of the T-cell counts and diversity one year after transplant. Day-60 TCRbeta diversity that was high in some patients was derived from surviving recipient T cells and thymic progenitors. As was reported, about two months after transplant, alpha-beta T cells came from several hundred expanded graft clones.

TCRbeta library construction was performed incorporating unique molecular identifiers. TCRdb re-called the PCR reads through MiXCR, storing one row per CDR3 protein. The sample lists about 980,000 distinct CDR3 sequences; roughly 29% were seen once. A remark on this clonotype: What it recognizes is unknown.

Sample: PBMCs, mostly from graft donor cells, taken 360 days after TCRalphabeta/CD19-depleted stem cell transplant. This TCR derives from a boy in the first two years of life who had a stem cell transplant for SCID, so the T cells may come from the graft donor.

The CDR3 is CASSLAGVNQETQYF. CDR3 nucleotides: TGCGCCAGCAGCTTGGCCGGGGTGAACCAAGAGACCCAGTACTTC. The gene calls are TRBV5-1 and TRBJ2-5; D may be TRBD2 (5 bases). The germline V gene encodes CDR1 SGHRS and CDR2 YFSETQ. Between the trimmed V and J ends, which lost 0 bases and 0 bases, there was a span of 9 bases. The CDR3 is 15 amino acids.